One and the same sample provided the 29 T cell receptor beta chains below, sequenced in a study of PD-1 blockade in classical Hodgkin lymphoma. Clones were sequenced by immunoSEQ multiplex PCR, and TCRdb holds only the in-frame ones, with some missing. The sample has some 64,000 clones; about 91% are singletons. Every one of the patients relapsed after autologous stem cell transplantation (brentuximab vedotin exposure was variable). The sequences come from peripheral blood mononuclear cells (PBMCs), collected at baseline. The receptor set was obtained from a human donor with classical Hodgkin lymphoma.

The rearrangement links TRBV6-5 to TRBJ2-5; D ambiguous. CDR3 size: 13 residues. The germline V gene has CDR1 MNHEY and CDR2 SVGAGI. The germline V and J ends were trimmed by 5 bases and 5 bases, with 12 bases remaining between them. The CDR3 DNA reads TGTGCCAGCAGTATAAACCTCGGGGAGACCCAGTACTTC. Protein sequence: CASSINLGETQYF.

V is TRBV7-2 and J is TRBJ2-7, with D unresolved. Germline CDR1 reads SGHTA; CDR2 reads FQGNSA. CDR3 length: 17 amino acids. Trimming took off 3 bases at V and 3 bases at J, with 21 bases between the two ends. The CDR3 loop reads CASSFRAWVAPDYEQYF. The CDR3 nucleotides are TGTGCCAGCAGCTTTAGAGCCTGGGTAGCTCCCGACTACGAGCAGTACTTC.

The sample holds one count of this clone. The J gene is TRBJ2-3, the V gene TRBV7-2; D is unclear. Germline V gene lookup returns CDR1 SGHTA and CDR2 FQGNSA. The CDR3 has 18 residues. Trimming removed 4 bases at V and 8 bases at J, with 28 bases between. CDR3 coding DNA: TGTGCCAGCAGCTCGGAAGGAAGATGGAGCCCTCTGGGTGGTACGCAGTATTTT. Protein product: CASSSEGRWSPLGGTQYF.

The CDR3 sequence is CAWSRQLTDTQYF. The CDR3 region has the DNA TGTGCCTGGAGTAGACAGCTCACAGATACGCAGTATTTT. The V call is TRBV30, the J call TRBJ2-3, with D possibly being TRBD1 (5 bases). This CDR3 is 13 amino acids long. Germline V gene sequence: CDR1 GTSNPN, CDR2 SVGIG (reference sequence). V lost 2 bases and J 2 bases, leaving 8 bases between the germline ends. The full variable domain, rest sourced from reference TRBV30 and TRBJ2-3, is SQTIHQWPATLVQPVGSPLSLECTVEGTSNPNLYWYRQAAGRGLQLLFYSVGIGQISSEVPQNLSASRPQDRQFILSSKKLLLSDSGFYLCAWSRQLTDTQYFGPGTRLTVL.

The chain employs TRBV4-2 and TRBJ1-3, with 7 bases lining up with TRBD1. V shed 1 base, J shed 9 bases, and the junction held 6 bases outside the gene matches. The CDR3 length is 14 residues. Germline V lookup: CDR1 LGHNA, CDR2 YNFKEQ. CDR3 DNA sequence: TGTGCCAGCAGCCAAGGGGACAGCCAAGCCACCATATATTTT. It yields the protein CASSQGDSQATIYF.

This rearrangement joins TRBV11-3 to TRBJ1-2; D is unclear. The germline V and J ends were trimmed by 2 bases and 5 bases, with 6 bases remaining between them. CDR3 size: 12 residues. Germline CDR1 is SGHNT and CDR2 is YENEEA. The DNA of the CDR3 is TGTGCCAGCAGCTTATCGGGGTATGGCTACACCTTC. Translating gives CASSLSGYGYTF.

V gene TRBV30 combines with J gene TRBJ1-1; 7 nucleotides line up with TRBD1. Trimming removed 4 bases from V and 2 bases from J; junction bases left unmatched: 7. Germline V gene lookup returns CDR1 GTSNPN and CDR2 SVGIG (reference sequence). There are 14 residues in the CDR3. The DNA for the CDR3 is TGTGCCTGGAAGGCGGGACAGTCAAACACTGAAGCTTTCTTT. This sequence encodes CAWKAGQSNTEAFF.

The chain has TRBV5-1 and TRBJ2-3; a weak D match, TRBD2 (5 bases). Per the germline V gene, CDR1 is SGHRS and CDR2 is YFSETQ. The CDR3 sequence is 17 residues long. V was pared by 0 bases and J by 2 bases, with 16 bases between. CDR3 nucleotide sequence: TGCGCCAGCAGCTTGGCCGGGCCAGGTAGCGCCACAGATACGCAGTATTTT. As protein: CASSLAGPGSATDTQYF. The entire variable domain, with the rest obtained from reference TRBV5-1 and TRBJ2-3, is as follows: KAGVTQTPRYLIKTRGQQVTLSCSPISGHRSVSWYQQTPGQGLQFLFEYFSETQRNKGNFPGRFSGRQFSNSRSEMNVSTLELGDSALYLCASSLAGPGSATDTQYFGPGTRLTVL.

The V gene is TRBV30, the J gene TRBJ2-3; D ambiguous. The CDR3 is 15 amino acids. V dropped 0 bases and J dropped 3 bases, with 13 bases sitting between them. Germline V gene data show CDR1 as GTSNPN and CDR2 as SVGIG (reference sequence). The CDR3 region is CAWSVRGPSTDTQYF. In DNA, the CDR3 is TGTGCCTGGAGTGTACGCGGCCCTTCAACAGATACGCAGTATTTT.

The V call is TRBV28, the J call TRBJ2-3; D is uncertain. This CDR3 region has 15 residues. Trimming took 4 bases from V and 6 from J, leaving 17 bases between them. The germline gives CDR1 MDHEN, CDR2 SYDVKM. Written as DNA, the CDR3 is TGTGCCAGCAGTTCCCCCTCCGGAACCGGGGATACGCAGTATTTT. It is translated as CASSSPSGTGDTQYF.

The chain uses TRBV6-5 and TRBJ2-7; D is perhaps TRBD1 (6 bases). This CDR3 is built from 12 residues. Between the trimmed V and J ends, which lost 5 bases and 3 bases, there was a span of 8 bases. Germline assignment: CDR1 MNHEY and CDR2 SVGAGI. The CDR3 loop reads CASSTGFYEQYF. The CDR3, as DNA: TGTGCCAGCAGTACAGGGTTCTACGAGCAGTACTTC.

The gene calls are TRBV5-1 and TRBJ2-1; possibly TRBD2 for D (5 bases). V lost 2 bases and J lost 2, with 17 bases in between. Germline V gene lookup returns CDR1 SGHRS and CDR2 YFSETQ. This CDR3 is 17 amino acids long. CDR3 region: CASSLFVLAGPYNEQFF. As DNA, the CDR3 is TGCGCCAGCAGCTTATTCGTCCTAGCTGGCCCCTACAATGAGCAGTTCTTC.

This clone was seen once. The chain uses TRBV9 and TRBJ2-3, with 10 bases lining up with TRBD2. This CDR3 contains 16 residues. V dropped 4 bases and J dropped 5; count of bases not matched to a gene: 10. Germline V gives CDR1 SGDLS, CDR2 YYNGEE. Here the CDR3 DNA reads TGTGCCAGCAGCCCCCTAGCGGGGGAAATTAAAGATACGCAGTATTTT. It encodes CASSPLAGEIKDTQYF.

The rearrangement links TRBV4-2 to TRBJ2-3; no reliable D call. The CDR3 runs 15 residues. V lost 1 base to trimming and J lost 1 base, with 9 bases between them. Germline assignment: CDR1 LGHNA and CDR2 YNFKEQ. CDR3 coding DNA: TGTGCCAGCAGCCAAGCGTCCCCCGGCACAGATACGCAGTATTTT. It specifies CASSQASPGTDTQYF.

The chain employs TRBV6-1 and TRBJ1-2; D unresolved. The CDR3 sequence is 13 residues long. Germline CDR1 MNHNS, CDR2 SASEGT. V was clipped by 6 bases and J by 4 bases, with 12 bases between them. This chain's CDR3 is CASSPVSGYGYTF. The CDR3 DNA is TGTGCCAGCAGCCCCGTATCAGGCTATGGCTACACCTTC.

This chain links TRBV10-3 with TRBJ1-3; 9 nucleotides agree with TRBD1. The V gene's germline CDR1 is ENHRY and CDR2 SYGVKD. Trimming cost V 10 bases and J 2 bases; bases outside gene matches: 6. The CDR3 sequence is 14 residues long. The CDR3 DNA reads as TGTGCCACCAAGGGACAGGGCACTGGAAACACCATATATTTT. This translates into CATKGQGTGNTIYF.

The V call is TRBV9, the J call TRBJ2-1; possibly TRBD1 or TRBD2 for D (6 bases each). CDR3 length: 14 residues. The germline V and J ends were trimmed by 0 bases and 10 bases, with 14 bases remaining between them. The germline CDR1 and CDR2 sequences are SGDLS and YYNGEE. CDR3 nucleotide sequence: TGTGCCAGCAGCGTAGTGGGGGGCCGAGGGGAGCAGTTCTTC. This encodes CASSVVGGRGEQFF. The variable domain in full, with the rest retrieved from reference TRBV9 and TRBJ2-1, is DSGVTQTPKHLITATGQRVTLRCSPRSGDLSVYWYQQSLDQGLQFLIQYYNGEERAKGNILERFSAQQFPDLHSELNLSSLELGDSALYFCASSVVGGRGEQFFGPGTRLTVL.

This sequence joins TRBV5-1 and TRBJ1-4; maybe TRBD1 (6 bases). This CDR3 has 15 amino acids. Trimming took 2 bases from V and 5 from J, leaving 13 bases between them. CDR1 is SGHRS and CDR2 is YFSETQ in the germline V gene. CDR3 sequence reads: CASSLQGNENEKLFF. CDR3 nucleotides: TGCGCCAGCAGCTTACAGGGCAATGAGAATGAAAAACTGTTTTTT.

This clone was seen a few times. This CDR3 is CASSEGTGYEQYF. As DNA, the CDR3 is TGTGCCAGCAGTGAGGGGACAGGGTACGAGCAGTACTTC. This sequence joins TRBV28 and TRBJ2-7, with TRBD1 matching 9 bases. V lost 5 bases, J lost 4 bases, and 3 bases stayed unmatched. The length of the CDR3 is 13 residues. Germline CDR1 reads MDHEN; CDR2 reads SYDVKM.

The chain has TRBV11-3 and TRBJ1-1; D unclear. The CDR3 length is 13 residues. The V and J ends lost 1 base and 4 bases respectively, with 7 bases between them. In germline, CDR1 is SGHNT, CDR2 YENEEA. This CDR3 reads CASSLGGLTEAFF. CDR3 sequence (DNA): TGTGCCAGCAGCTTAGGCGGACTCACTGAAGCTTTCTTT.

The gene calls are TRBV6-1 and TRBJ2-5; D might be TRBD2 (5 bases). Deletions cut 6 bases from V and 4 bases from J, with 18 bases between. This CDR3 spans 15 amino acids. Germline loops: CDR1 MNHNS, CDR2 SASEGT. The CDR3 sequence: CASSPEQSRGETQYF. DNA of the CDR3: TGTGCCAGCAGCCCGGAACAGAGCCGGGGAGAGACCCAGTACTTC.

This chain joins TRBV7-9 and TRBJ2-7; no clear D. The CDR3 extends over 12 amino acids. Deletions cut 2 bases from V and 6 bases from J, with 8 bases between. In germline, CDR1 is SEHNR, CDR2 FQNEAQ (reference sequence). Here the CDR3 DNA reads TGTGCCAGCAGCTTAATGACACCCGAGCAGTACTTC. It yields the protein CASSLMTPEQYF. Variable domain in full (rest from reference TRBV7-9 and TRBJ2-7): DTGVSQNPRHKITKRGQNVTFRCDPISEHNRLYWYRQTLGQGPEFLTYFQNEAQLEKSRLLSDRFSAERPKGSFSTLEIQRTEQGDSAMYLCASSLMTPEQYFGPGTRLTVT.

The chain has TRBV7-2 and TRBJ2-7, with 9 bases lining up with TRBD2. J lost 2 bases, V lost 4 bases, and 9 bases had no gene match. The CDR3 covers 16 residues. Germline V gives CDR1 SGHTA, CDR2 FQGNSA. The CDR3 reads CASSSWPSGETYEQYF. The CDR3 coding sequence is TGTGCCAGCAGCTCCTGGCCTAGCGGGGAAACCTACGAGCAGTACTTC. The full variable domain, completed using reference TRBV7-2 and TRBJ2-7, is GAGVSQSPSNKVTEKGKDVELRCDPISGHTALYWYRQSLGQGLEFLIYFQGNSAPDKSGLPSDRFSAERTGGSVSTLTIQRTQQEDSAVYLCASSSWPSGETYEQYFGPGTRLTVT.

This clone was detected only once. The chain has TRBV6-5 and TRBJ1-1, with 8 positions matching TRBD1. The V gene's germline CDR1 is MNHEY and CDR2 SVGAGI. Germline trimming cut 5 bases from V and 7 bases from J; bases unmatched to any gene: 6. The CDR3 is made up of 13 amino acids. CDR3 bases: TGTGCCAGCAGTACCCGGACAGGGTTTGAAGCTTTCTTT. This sequence encodes CASSTRTGFEAFF.

This chain joins TRBV11-2 and TRBJ1-3, with D tentatively TRBD1 (6 bases). The CDR3 has 18 amino acids. Germline loops: CDR1 SGHAT, CDR2 FQNNGV. V lost 0 bases, J lost 4 bases, and 19 bases lay in between. CDR3 loop: CASSLDLPWQGLGNTIYF. In DNA, the CDR3 is TGTGCCAGCAGCTTAGATCTCCCCTGGCAGGGGCTCGGAAACACCATATATTTT.

The chain recombines TRBV15 with TRBJ2-3; 8 nucleotides align to TRBD2. V shed 4 bases, J shed 4 bases, and the junction held 13 bases outside the gene matches. The CDR3 loop spans 17 amino acids. CDR1 is LNHNV, CDR2 YYDKDF, per germline (reference sequence). The CDR3 loop is CATSKRLGSGDPDTQYF. In DNA form, the CDR3 reads TGTGCCACCAGCAAACGACTGGGTAGCGGGGACCCAGATACGCAGTATTTT.

This clone appeared once. The chain recombines TRBV30 with TRBJ1-6; maybe TRBD1 (5 bases). V lost 5 bases to trimming and J lost 6 bases, with 11 bases between them. Germline CDR1 reads GTSNPN; CDR2 reads SVGIG (reference sequence). The CDR3 is 13 amino acids. The CDR3: CAWGIRGNSPLHF. Written as DNA, the CDR3 is TGTGCCTGGGGAATAAGGGGTAATTCACCCCTCCACTTT.

This clone showed up just once. This rearrangement joins TRBV2 to TRBJ1-4; 8 nucleotides align to TRBD1. The CDR3 sequence is 19 residues long. Germline loops: CDR1 SNHLY, CDR2 FYNNEI. V shed 5 bases and J 0 bases; nucleotides not matched to a gene: 14. CDR3 loop: CASSWGVPGQAATNEKLFF. The CDR3 DNA follows: TGTGCCAGCAGTTGGGGCGTCCCGGGACAGGCTGCAACTAATGAAAAACTGTTTTTT.

The rearrangement uses TRBV5-1 and TRBJ2-2; D is unclear. With 7 bases removed from V and 3 bases from J, the gap between germline ends came to 16 bases. Looked up from germline, CDR1 is SGHRS and CDR2 is YFSETQ. This CDR3 region has 15 residues. For the CDR3, the DNA is TGCGCCAGCGAAGACTCCAACCGGTACACCGGGGAGCTGTTTTTT. It codes for CASEDSNRYTGELFF.